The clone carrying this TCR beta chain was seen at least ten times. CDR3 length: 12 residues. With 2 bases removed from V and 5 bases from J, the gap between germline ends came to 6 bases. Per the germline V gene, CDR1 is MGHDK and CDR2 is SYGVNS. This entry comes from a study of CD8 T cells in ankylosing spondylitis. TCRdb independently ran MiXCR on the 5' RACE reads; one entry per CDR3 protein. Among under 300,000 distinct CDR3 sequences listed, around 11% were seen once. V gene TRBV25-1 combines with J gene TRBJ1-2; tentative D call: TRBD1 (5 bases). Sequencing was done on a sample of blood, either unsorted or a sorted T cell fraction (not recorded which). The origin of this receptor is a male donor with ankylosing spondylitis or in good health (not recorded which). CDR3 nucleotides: TGTGCCAGCAGTGAAGACAGATATGGCTACACCTTC. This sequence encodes CASSEDRYGYTF.